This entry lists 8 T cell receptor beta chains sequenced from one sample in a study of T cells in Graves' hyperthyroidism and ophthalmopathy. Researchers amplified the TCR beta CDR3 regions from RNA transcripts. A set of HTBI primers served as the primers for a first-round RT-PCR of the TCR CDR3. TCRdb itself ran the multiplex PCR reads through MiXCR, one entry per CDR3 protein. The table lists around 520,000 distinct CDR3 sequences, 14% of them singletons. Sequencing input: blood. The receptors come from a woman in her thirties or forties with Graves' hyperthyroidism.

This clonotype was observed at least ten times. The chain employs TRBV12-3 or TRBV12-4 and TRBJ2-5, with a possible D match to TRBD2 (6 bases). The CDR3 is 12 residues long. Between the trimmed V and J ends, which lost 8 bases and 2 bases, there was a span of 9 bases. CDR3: CASGSGQETQYF. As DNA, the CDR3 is TGTGCCAGCGGAAGCGGGCAAGAGACCCAGTACTTC.

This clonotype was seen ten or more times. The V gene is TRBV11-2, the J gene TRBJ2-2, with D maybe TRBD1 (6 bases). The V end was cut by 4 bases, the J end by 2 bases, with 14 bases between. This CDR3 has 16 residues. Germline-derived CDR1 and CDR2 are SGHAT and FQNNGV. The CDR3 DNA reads TGTGCCAGCAGCTCCCTTGGGGGCACCAACACCGGGGAGCTGTTTTTT. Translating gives CASSSLGGTNTGELFF.

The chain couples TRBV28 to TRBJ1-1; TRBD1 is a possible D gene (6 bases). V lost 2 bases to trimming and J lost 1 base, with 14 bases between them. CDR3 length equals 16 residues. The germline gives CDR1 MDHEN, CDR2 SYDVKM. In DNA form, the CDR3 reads TGTGCCAGCAGTTTAGGGGGGGCCGACCGGAACACTGAAGCTTTCTTT. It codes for CASSLGGADRNTEAFF.

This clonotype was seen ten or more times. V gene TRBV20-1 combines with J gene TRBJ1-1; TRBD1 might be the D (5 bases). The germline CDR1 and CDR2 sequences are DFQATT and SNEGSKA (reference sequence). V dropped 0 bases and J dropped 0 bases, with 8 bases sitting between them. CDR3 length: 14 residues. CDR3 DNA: TGCAGTGCTAGAGATGGGGCCATGAACACTGAAGCTTTCTTT. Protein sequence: CSARDGAMNTEAFF.

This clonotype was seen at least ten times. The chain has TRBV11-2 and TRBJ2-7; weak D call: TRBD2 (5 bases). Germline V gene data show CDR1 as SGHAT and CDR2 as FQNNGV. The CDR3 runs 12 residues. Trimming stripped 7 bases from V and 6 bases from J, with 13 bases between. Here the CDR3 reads CASTDSGSEQYF. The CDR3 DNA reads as TGTGCCAGCACCGACTCGGGGAGCGAGCAGTACTTC.

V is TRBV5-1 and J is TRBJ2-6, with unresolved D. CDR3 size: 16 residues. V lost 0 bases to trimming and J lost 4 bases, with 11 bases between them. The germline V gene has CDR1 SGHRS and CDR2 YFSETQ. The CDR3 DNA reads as TGCGCCAGCAGCTTGGCTATTAACTCCGGGGCCAACGTCCTGACTTTC. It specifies CASSLAINSGANVLTF.

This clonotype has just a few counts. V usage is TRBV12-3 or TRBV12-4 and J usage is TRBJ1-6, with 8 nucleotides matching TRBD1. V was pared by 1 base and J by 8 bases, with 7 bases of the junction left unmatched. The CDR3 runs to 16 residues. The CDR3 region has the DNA TGTGCCAGCAGTTTAGGGGCAGGGGGCAGGGATTCACCCCTCCACTTT. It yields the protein CASSLGAGGRDSPLHF.

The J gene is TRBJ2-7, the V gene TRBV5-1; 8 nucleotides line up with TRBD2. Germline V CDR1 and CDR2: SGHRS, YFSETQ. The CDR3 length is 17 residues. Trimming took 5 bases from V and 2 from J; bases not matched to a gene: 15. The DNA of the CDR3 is TGCGCCAGCAGTCCTACCCCTAGCGGGCAACGTACCTACGAGCAGTACTTC. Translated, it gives CASSPTPSGQRTYEQYF.